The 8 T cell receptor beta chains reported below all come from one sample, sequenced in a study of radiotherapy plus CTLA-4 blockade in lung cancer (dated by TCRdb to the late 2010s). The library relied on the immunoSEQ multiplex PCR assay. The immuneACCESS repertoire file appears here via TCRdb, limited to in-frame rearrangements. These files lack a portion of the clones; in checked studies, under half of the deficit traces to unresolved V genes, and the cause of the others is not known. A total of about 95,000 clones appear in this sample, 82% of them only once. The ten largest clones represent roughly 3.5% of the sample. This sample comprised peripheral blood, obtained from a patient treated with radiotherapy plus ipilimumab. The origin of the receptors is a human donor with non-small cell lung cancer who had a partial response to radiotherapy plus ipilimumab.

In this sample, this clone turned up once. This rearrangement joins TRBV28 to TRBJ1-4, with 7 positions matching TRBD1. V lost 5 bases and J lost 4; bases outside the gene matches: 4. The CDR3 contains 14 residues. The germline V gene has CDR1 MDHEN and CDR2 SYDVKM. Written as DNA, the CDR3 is TGTGCCAGCAGTCTCCGGGACAGTAATGAAAAACTGTTTTTT. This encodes CASSLRDSNEKLFF.

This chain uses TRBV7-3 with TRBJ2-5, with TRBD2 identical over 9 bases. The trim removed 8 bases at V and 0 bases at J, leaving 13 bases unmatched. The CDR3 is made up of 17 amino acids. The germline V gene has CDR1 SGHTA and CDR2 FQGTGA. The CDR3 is CASSRRLAGNYQETQYF. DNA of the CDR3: TGTGCCAGCTCCCGGAGGCTAGCGGGGAACTACCAAGAGACCCAGTACTTC. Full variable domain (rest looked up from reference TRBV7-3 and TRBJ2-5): GAGVSQTPSNKVTEKGKYVELRCDPISGHTALYWYRQSLGQGPEFLIYFQGTGAADDSGLPNDRFFAVRPEGSVSTLKIQRTERGDSAVYLCASSRRLAGNYQETQYFGPGTRLLVL.

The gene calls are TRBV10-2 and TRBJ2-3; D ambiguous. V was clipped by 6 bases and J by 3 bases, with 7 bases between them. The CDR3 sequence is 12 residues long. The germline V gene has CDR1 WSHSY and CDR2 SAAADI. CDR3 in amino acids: CASSLQTDTQYF. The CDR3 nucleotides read TGCGCCAGCAGCCTACAGACAGATACGCAGTATTTT.

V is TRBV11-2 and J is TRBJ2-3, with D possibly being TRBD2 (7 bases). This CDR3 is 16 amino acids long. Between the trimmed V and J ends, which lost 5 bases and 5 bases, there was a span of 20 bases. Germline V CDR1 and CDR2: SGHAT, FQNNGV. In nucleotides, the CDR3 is TGTGCCAGCAGCCCGAGGGGGGGATGGACCGTAGATACGCAGTATTTT. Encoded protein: CASSPRGGWTVDTQYF.

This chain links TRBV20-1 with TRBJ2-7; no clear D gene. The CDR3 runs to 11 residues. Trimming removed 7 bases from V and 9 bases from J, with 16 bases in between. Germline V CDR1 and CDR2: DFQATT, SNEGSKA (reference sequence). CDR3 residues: CSVISDWRQYF. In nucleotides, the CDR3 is TGCAGTGTTATATCTGACTGGAGGCAGTACTTC.

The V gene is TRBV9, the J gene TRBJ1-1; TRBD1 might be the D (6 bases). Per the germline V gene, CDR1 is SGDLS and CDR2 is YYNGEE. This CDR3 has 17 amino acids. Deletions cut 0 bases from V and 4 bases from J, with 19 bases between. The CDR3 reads CASSVGPSAGAPTEAFF. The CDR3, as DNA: TGTGCCAGCAGCGTAGGCCCCTCGGCAGGGGCGCCCACTGAAGCTTTCTTT.

The CDR3 DNA reads TGCAGCGCAGGACAGGGTGGTTCTACTTCCGAAGCTTTCTTT. Protein: CSAGQGGSTSEAFF. The V gene is TRBV29-1, the J gene TRBJ1-1, with TRBD1 identical over 8 bases. V was pared by 7 bases and J by 8 bases, with 15 bases of the junction left unmatched. CDR1 is SQVTM and CDR2 is ANQGSEA in the germline V gene. The CDR3 consists of 14 residues.

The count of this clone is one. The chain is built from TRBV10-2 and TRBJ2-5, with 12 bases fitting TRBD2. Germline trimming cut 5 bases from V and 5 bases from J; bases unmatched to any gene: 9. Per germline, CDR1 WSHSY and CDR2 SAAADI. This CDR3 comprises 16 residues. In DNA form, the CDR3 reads TGCGCCAGCAGTCTAGGACTAGCGGGAAATGCGGAGACCCAGTACTTC. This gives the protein CASSLGLAGNAETQYF.